Shown below are 22 T cell receptor beta chains from a single sample sequenced in a study of cytomegalovirus exposure and HLA in healthy donors. The primer mix had 60 Vbeta and 13 Jbeta primers. Sequencing was performed with immunoSEQ multiplex PCR; in TCRdb, only in-frame clones are kept and a portion is missing. Here the sample spans some 200,000 clones, around 83% being singletons. The sequenced sample was PBMCs. These receptors came from a woman under 30 in good health and CMV-seronegative.

The V call is TRBV2, the J call TRBJ2-1; 8 bases match TRBD1. The CDR3 has 15 residues. Germline V gene data show CDR1 as SNHLY and CDR2 as FYNNEI. Trimming took 2 bases from V and 0 from J; bases not matched to a gene: 0. Here the CDR3 reads CASSETGGSYNEQFF. CDR3 nucleotides: TGTGCCAGCAGTGAAACAGGGGGCTCCTACAATGAGCAGTTCTTC.

This clone was found a few times. V and J are TRBV5-1 and TRBJ1-3; no firm D call. Germline V gives CDR1 SGHRS, CDR2 YFSETQ. Trimming removed 4 bases from V and 2 bases from J, with 10 bases in between. The CDR3 is made up of 14 amino acids. The CDR3 nucleotides are TGCGCCAGCAGCGAAGGAGACCCTGGAAACACCATATATTTT. Protein sequence: CASSEGDPGNTIYF.

In its sample, this clone was seen a few times. The rearrangement joins TRBV5-1 to TRBJ2-2, with TRBD1 matching 8 bases. The germline CDR1 and CDR2 sequences are SGHRS and YFSETQ. The CDR3 is 17 amino acids. The trim removed 1 base at V and 3 bases at J, leaving 8 bases unmatched. CDR3 in DNA: TGCGCCAGCAGCTTGAACAGGGGGTTCTCGGACACCGGGGAGCTGTTTTTT. Encoded protein: CASSLNRGFSDTGELFF.

The chain couples TRBV2 to TRBJ2-3, with 10 nucleotides matching TRBD2. The germline V gene encodes CDR1 SNHLY and CDR2 FYNNEI. Unmatched junction bases numbered 4, after V lost 5 bases and J lost 2 bases. CDR3 size: 15 residues. The CDR3 coding sequence is TGTGCCAGCAGTCCTAGCGGGGGACCCACAGATACGCAGTATTTT. Translated: CASSPSGGPTDTQYF. Together with reference TRBV2 and TRBJ2-3, the CDR3 gives the full variable domain: EPEVTQTPSHQVTQMGQEVILRCVPISNHLYFYWYRQILGQKVEFLVSFYNNEISEKSEIFDDQFSVERPDGSNFTLKIRSTKLEDSAMYFCASSPSGGPTDTQYFGPGTRLTVL.

This clone was counted a few times. The chain carries TRBV6-5 and TRBJ1-1; D is unclear. Between the trimmed V and J ends, which lost 3 bases and 1 base, there was a span of 12 bases. From germline, CDR1 is MNHEY and CDR2 SVGAGI. The CDR3 has 15 residues. As DNA, the CDR3 is TGTGCCAGCAGTTATTCGAGGGCGAGGAACACTGAAGCTTTCTTT. It is translated as CASSYSRARNTEAFF.

V and J are TRBV7-9 and TRBJ1-1; a weak D match, TRBD1 (5 bases). Germline-derived CDR1 and CDR2 are SEHNR and FQNEAQ (reference sequence). V was cut by 5 bases and J by 1 base, with 14 bases left in between. The CDR3 length is 15 residues. CDR3 sequence reads: CASSRGGGANTEAFF. CDR3 DNA sequence: TGTGCCAGCAGCCGAGGCGGAGGGGCGAACACTGAAGCTTTCTTT.

The V gene is TRBV10-3, the J gene TRBJ2-2, with 7 bases that match TRBD1. CDR3 length: 15 amino acids. The V gene end was trimmed by 3 bases and the J gene end by 3 bases; junction bases not matched to a gene: 4. Germline assignment: CDR1 ENHRY and CDR2 SYGVKD. The CDR3 region has the DNA TGTGCCATCAGTGAACGACAGGGTGACACCGGGGAGCTGTTTTTT. Translating gives CAISERQGDTGELFF.

The gene calls are TRBV7-2 and TRBJ2-3, with 7 bases matching TRBD2. From germline, CDR1 is SGHTA and CDR2 FQGNSA. CDR3 length equals 14 residues. The V and J ends lost 4 bases and 6 bases, in that order; junction bases with no gene match: 7. This CDR3 reads CASSSGGSPDTQYF. Here the CDR3 DNA reads TGTGCCAGCAGCTCCGGGGGGTCCCCCGATACGCAGTATTTT.

The V gene is TRBV6-5, the J gene TRBJ1-5, with 9 bases matching TRBD1. Germline CDR1 reads MNHEY; CDR2 reads SVGAGI. Germline trimming cut 8 bases from V and 3 bases from J; bases unmatched to any gene: 8. There are 15 residues in the CDR3. The CDR3 reads CASGPGTGNNQPQHF. For the CDR3, the DNA is TGTGCCAGCGGGCCCGGGACAGGGAACAATCAGCCCCAGCATTTT.

V usage is TRBV5-4 and J usage is TRBJ1-2; TRBD1 matches 7 bases. This CDR3 has 14 residues. Losses at the gene ends were 4 bases for V and 4 bases for J; bases not matched to a gene: 7. Germline CDR1 is SGHNT and CDR2 is YYREEE (reference sequence). CDR3 amino acids: CASSPTGTVYGYTF. The CDR3 DNA is TGTGCCAGCAGCCCAACCGGGACAGTCTATGGCTACACCTTC.

This clone appeared once. The chain employs TRBV28 and TRBJ2-7; TRBD2 might be the D (6 bases). Trimming took off 3 bases at V and 0 bases at J, with 12 bases between the two ends. CDR1 is MDHEN and CDR2 is SYDVKM in the germline V gene. This CDR3 is built from 15 residues. The DNA for the CDR3 is TGTGCCAGCAGTTTGGGTGGGAGGCCCTCCTACGAGCAGTACTTC. It yields the protein CASSLGGRPSYEQYF.

The chain joins TRBV6-5 to TRBJ2-3; 7 bases align to TRBD1. CDR1 and CDR2 (germline): MNHEY, SVGAGI. The CDR3 extends over 15 amino acids. J was trimmed by 3 bases and V by 2 bases; bases with no gene match: 5. The CDR3 protein is CASSYEGAGTDTQYF. The CDR3 DNA is TGTGCCAGCAGTTACGAGGGGGCCGGAACAGATACGCAGTATTTT.

Turning to this clone: Germline is not matched at one junction end, which may reflect a read error. CDR3 nucleotide sequence: TGTGCCAGCAGCTTAGAGGGACAGGGCGATTGGGTGGCTGTCTTT. Amino acids: CASSLEGQGDWVAVF. The rearrangement joins TRBV13 to TRBJ1-1, with 9 bases aligning to TRBD1. CDR3 size: 15 residues. Germline CDR1 reads PRHDT; CDR2 reads FYEKMQ (reference sequence).

This clone was counted between two and nine times. J is TRBJ1-1 and V is TRBV28, with 7 bases lining up with TRBD1. J lost 7 bases, V lost 8 bases, and 7 bases had no gene match. There are 12 residues in the CDR3. Germline CDR1 and CDR2: MDHEN and SYDVKM. The CDR3 sequence: CASSTGWVEAFF. The CDR3, as DNA: TGTGCCAGCTCGACAGGGTGGGTTGAAGCTTTCTTT.

The V call is TRBV28, the J call TRBJ2-7; D might be TRBD1 (8 bases). V was clipped by 3 bases and J by 6 bases, with 15 bases between them. The CDR3 covers 14 residues. In germline, CDR1 is MDHEN, CDR2 SYDVKM. The CDR3 nucleotides read TGTGCCAGCAGTTTCCCGGACAGGGAGGGCGAGCAGTACTTC. This translates into CASSFPDREGEQYF.

The chain joins TRBV11-2 to TRBJ2-7, with D possibly TRBD1 on 6 matching bases. V gave up 2 bases and J gave up 7 bases, with 18 bases separating them. The germline CDR1 and CDR2 sequences are SGHAT and FQNNGV. The CDR3 is 15 residues long. CDR3 sequence reads: CASSLPRGPLTEQYF. Written as DNA, the CDR3 is TGTGCCAGCAGCTTACCCAGGGGACCTTTAACGGAGCAGTACTTC.

The J gene is TRBJ2-7, the V gene TRBV6-1, with D tentatively TRBD2 (5 bases). CDR1 is MNHNS, CDR2 SASEGT, per germline. V was pared by 1 base and J by 0 bases, with 10 bases between. CDR3 length: 15 amino acids. The CDR3 protein is CASSEGTGSSYEQYF. The CDR3 nucleotides are TGTGCCAGCAGTGAAGGGACGGGGAGCTCCTACGAGCAGTACTTC.

V usage is TRBV7-7 and J usage is TRBJ2-5, with 10 bases identical to TRBD2. The CDR3 extends over 15 amino acids. Germline CDR1 SSHAT, CDR2 FNYEAQ (reference sequence). The V segment lost 2 bases and the J segment 5 bases; nucleotides outside the gene matches: 5. CDR3 DNA: TGTGCCAGCAGCTTAACTAGCGGGGCGGTGGAGACCCAGTACTTC. It encodes CASSLTSGAVETQYF.

The V and J genes are TRBV11-2 and TRBJ2-1, with 10 bases that match TRBD2. Germline V gives CDR1 SGHAT, CDR2 FQNNGV. There are 15 residues in the CDR3. The V and J ends lost 7 bases and 5 bases, in that order; junction bases with no gene match: 8. This CDR3 reads CASTVTSGDDNEQFF. The CDR3 DNA sequence: TGTGCCAGCACCGTTACTAGCGGGGATGACAATGAGCAGTTCTTC.

The chain recombines TRBV15 with TRBJ2-1, with a tentative D call TRBD1 (6 bases). In germline, CDR1 is LNHNV, CDR2 YYDKDF (reference sequence). This CDR3 has 14 amino acids. The V gene lost 5 bases and the J gene lost 3 bases, with 11 bases spanning the gap. In DNA form, the CDR3 reads TGTGCCACCAGCCCAAGGACAGACTACAATGAGCAGTTCTTC. The encoded protein is CATSPRTDYNEQFF.

The J gene is TRBJ2-5, the V gene TRBV10-3; tentative D call: TRBD1 (6 bases). The CDR3 extends over 15 amino acids. V was shortened by 6 bases and J by 0 bases, with 14 bases between the two germline ends. CDR1 and CDR2 from the germline V gene are ENHRY and SYGVKD. The chain's CDR3 is CAIRGAQGHQETQYF. CDR3 DNA: TGTGCCATCAGGGGAGCACAGGGACACCAAGAGACCCAGTACTTC.

The J gene is TRBJ1-4, the V gene TRBV10-3; D perhaps matches TRBD1 (5 bases). Germline values: CDR1 ENHRY, CDR2 SYGVKD. This CDR3 region has 13 residues. Trimming cost V 0 bases and J 10 bases, with 9 bases left between them. Here the CDR3 DNA reads TGTGCCATCAGTGAGTCGGAAAGGGGAAAACTGTTTTTT. Amino acid sequence: CAISESERGKLFF.